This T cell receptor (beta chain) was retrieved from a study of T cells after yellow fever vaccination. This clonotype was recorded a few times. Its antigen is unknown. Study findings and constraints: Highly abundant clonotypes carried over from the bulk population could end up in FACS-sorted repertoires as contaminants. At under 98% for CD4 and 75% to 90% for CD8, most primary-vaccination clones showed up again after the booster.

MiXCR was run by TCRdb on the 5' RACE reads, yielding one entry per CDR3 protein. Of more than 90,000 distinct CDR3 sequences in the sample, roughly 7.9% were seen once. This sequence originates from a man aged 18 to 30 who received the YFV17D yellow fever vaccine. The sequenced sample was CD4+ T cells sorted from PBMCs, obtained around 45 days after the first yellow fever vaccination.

This CDR3 reads CASSYVVLLSSDLDTQYF. The CDR3 DNA reads TGTGCCAGCAGTTACGTTGTCCTATTATCTTCAGACTTGGATACGCAGTATTTT. This rearrangement joins TRBV12-3 or TRBV12-4 to TRBJ2-3; D not certain. The CDR3 contains 18 residues. The V end was cut by 4 bases, the J end by 6 bases, with 26 bases between.